The sequence of this T cell receptor beta chain was determined in a study of T cells in Graves' hyperthyroidism and ophthalmopathy. Study-wide results and limits: Clonotypes that were expanded in thyroid above 0.001 mostly appeared in blood too.

The sample holds a few counts of this clonotype. Its antigen is as yet unknown. Amplification of TCR beta CDR3 regions was performed using RNA transcripts as template. The HTBI primer set drove a first-round RT-PCR of the TCR CDR3. TCRdb recomputed calls from the multiplex PCR reads with MiXCR, one row per CDR3 protein. The table lists approximately 490,000 distinct CDR3 sequences, less than 25% of them singletons, with 45% to 50% in the top ten. V shed 5 bases and J shed 3 bases, with 18 bases lying between them. The CDR3 is 16 amino acids. This sample holds PBMCs from less than 11 ml fresh peripheral blood.

V is TRBV12-3 or TRBV12-4 and J is TRBJ2-3; D possibly corresponds to TRBD2 (6 bases). The clonotype comes from a woman between 65 and 79 years old with Graves' ophthalmopathy. The sample was blood. This chain's CDR3 is CASSGGLGTRTDTQYF. In DNA form, the CDR3 reads TGTGCCAGCAGTGGGGGACTGGGGACGCGGACAGATACGCAGTATTTT.